The clone carrying this T cell receptor (beta chain) came up once. Its target is not known. The data were taken from a study of a mutant IDH1 vaccine in newly diagnosed glioma. Across the study: Antecedent treatment encompassed radiotherapy, temozolomide, or their combination; the majority received both.

Produced via immunoSEQ multiplex PCR; TCRdb's table is partial and in-frame only. In the table there are approximately 45,000 clones, approximately 90% of which are singletons. This sample's time point: week 35, safety follow-up. Doses comprised 300 ug of mutant IDH1 20-mer peptide each, plus topical imiquimod. Across weeks 1, 3, 5, 7, 11, 15, 19 and 23, patients received a vaccination each time, eight in all. Here the sequenced sample was PBMCs, taken from a glioma patient whose treatment included an IDH1 peptide vaccine. The clonotype comes from a woman aged 40 to 50 with glioma.

The CDR3 reads CASRIGRGYGYTF. The CDR3 DNA reads TGTGCCAGCAGGATCGGGAGGGGATATGGCTACACCTTC. The rearrangement uses TRBV5-6 and TRBJ1-2; tentatively, D is TRBD1 (5 bases). CDR1 SGHDT and CDR2 YYEEEE come from the germline V gene. The ends were cut back, 5 bases at V and 5 bases at J, with 13 bases in the middle. The CDR3 is made up of 13 amino acids.